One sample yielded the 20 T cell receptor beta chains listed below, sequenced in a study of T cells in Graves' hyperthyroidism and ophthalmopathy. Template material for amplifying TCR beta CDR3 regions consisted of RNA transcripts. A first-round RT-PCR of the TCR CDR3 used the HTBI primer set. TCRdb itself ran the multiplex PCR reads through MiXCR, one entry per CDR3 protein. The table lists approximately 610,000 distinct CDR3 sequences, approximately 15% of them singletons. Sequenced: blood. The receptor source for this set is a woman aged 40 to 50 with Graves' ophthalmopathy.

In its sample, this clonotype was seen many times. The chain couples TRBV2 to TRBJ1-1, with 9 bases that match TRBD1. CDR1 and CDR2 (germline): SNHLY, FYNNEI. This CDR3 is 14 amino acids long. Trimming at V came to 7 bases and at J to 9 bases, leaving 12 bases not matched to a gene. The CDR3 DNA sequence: TGTGCCAGCACCCTTCGGACAGGGGAAGGAAAAGCTTTCTTT. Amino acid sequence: CASTLRTGEGKAFF.

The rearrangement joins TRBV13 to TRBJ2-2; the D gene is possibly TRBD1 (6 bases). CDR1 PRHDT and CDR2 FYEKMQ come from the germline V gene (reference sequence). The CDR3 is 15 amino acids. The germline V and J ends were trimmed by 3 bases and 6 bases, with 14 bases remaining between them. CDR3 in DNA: TGTGCCAGCAGCTTCGGGCAGGGGATGGCCGGGGAGCTGTTTTTT. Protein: CASSFGQGMAGELFF.

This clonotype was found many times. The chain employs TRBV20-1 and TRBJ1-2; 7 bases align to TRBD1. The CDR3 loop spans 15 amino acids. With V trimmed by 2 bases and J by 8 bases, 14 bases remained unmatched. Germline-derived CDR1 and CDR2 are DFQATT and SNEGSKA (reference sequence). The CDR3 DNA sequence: TGCAGTGCTAGATCGCCGGGACAGATGAGGGTCGGCTACACCTTC. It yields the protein CSARSPGQMRVGYTF.

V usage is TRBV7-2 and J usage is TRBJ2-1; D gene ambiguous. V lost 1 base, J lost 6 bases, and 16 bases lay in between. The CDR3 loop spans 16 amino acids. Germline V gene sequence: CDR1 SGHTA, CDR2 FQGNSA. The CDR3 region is CASSLELRSGGNEQFF. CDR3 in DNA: TGTGCCAGCAGCTTAGAGTTGCGGTCCGGTGGCAATGAGCAGTTCTTC.

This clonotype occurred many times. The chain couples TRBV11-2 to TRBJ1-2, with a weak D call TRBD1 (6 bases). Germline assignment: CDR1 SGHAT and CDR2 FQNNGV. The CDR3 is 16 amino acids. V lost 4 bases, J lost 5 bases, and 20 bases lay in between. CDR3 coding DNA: TGTGCCAGCAGCTATTCCCGTGGCAGGGGAGGTTATGGCTACACCTTC. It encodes CASSYSRGRGGYGYTF.

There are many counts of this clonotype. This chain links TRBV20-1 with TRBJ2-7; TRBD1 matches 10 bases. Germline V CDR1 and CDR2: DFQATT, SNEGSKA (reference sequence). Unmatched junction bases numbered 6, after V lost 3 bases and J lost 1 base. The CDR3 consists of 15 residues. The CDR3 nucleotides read TGCAGTGCTAGCGTTCCGGACAGGGGGTCCTACGAGCAGTACTTC. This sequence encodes CSASVPDRGSYEQYF.

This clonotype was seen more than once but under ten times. CDR3 nucleotide sequence: TGTGCCAGCAGCGTAGATTTGGGAGGGGAAACTGAAGCTTTCTTT. This sequence encodes CASSVDLGGETEAFF. This sequence joins TRBV9 and TRBJ1-1; D is perhaps TRBD1 (5 bases). Per the germline V gene, CDR1 is SGDLS and CDR2 is YYNGEE. The CDR3 extends over 15 amino acids. The V end lost 0 bases, the J end lost 5 bases, and 14 bases lay between the germline ends.

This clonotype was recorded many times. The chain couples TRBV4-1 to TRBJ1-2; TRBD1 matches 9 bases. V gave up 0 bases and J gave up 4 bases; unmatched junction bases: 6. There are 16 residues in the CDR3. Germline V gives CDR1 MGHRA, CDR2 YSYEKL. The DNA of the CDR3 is TGCGCCAGCAGCCAAGAACCGGGACAGGGAGCCTATGGCTACACCTTC. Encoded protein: CASSQEPGQGAYGYTF.

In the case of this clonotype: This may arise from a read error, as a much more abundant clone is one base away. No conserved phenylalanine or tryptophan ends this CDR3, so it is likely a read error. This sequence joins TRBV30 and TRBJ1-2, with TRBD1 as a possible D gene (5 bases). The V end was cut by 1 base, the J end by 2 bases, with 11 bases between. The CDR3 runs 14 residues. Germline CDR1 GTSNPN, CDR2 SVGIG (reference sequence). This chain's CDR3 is CAWSGRWGNYGYTL. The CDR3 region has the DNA TGTGCCTGGAGTGGAAGGTGGGGGAACTATGGCTACACCCTC.

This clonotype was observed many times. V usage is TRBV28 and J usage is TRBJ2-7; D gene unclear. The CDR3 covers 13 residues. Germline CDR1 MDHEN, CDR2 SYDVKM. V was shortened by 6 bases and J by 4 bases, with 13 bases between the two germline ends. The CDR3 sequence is CASSPTPLYEQYF. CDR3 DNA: TGTGCCAGCAGCCCGACTCCTCTATACGAGCAGTACTTC.

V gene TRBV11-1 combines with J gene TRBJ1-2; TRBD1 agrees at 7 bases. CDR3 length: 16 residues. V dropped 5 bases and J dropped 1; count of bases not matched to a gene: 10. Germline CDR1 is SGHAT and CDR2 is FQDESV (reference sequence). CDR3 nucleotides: TGTGCCAGCAGCCCACCACCCGGGACAGATAACTATGGCTACACCTTC. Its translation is CASSPPPGTDNYGYTF.

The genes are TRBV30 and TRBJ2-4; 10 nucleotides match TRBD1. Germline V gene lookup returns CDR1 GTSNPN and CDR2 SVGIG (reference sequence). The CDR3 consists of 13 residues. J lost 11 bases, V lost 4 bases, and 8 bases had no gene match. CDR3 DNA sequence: TGTGCCTGGACCCCGACAGGGGGCGACGTTCAGTACTTC. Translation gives CAWTPTGGDVQYF.

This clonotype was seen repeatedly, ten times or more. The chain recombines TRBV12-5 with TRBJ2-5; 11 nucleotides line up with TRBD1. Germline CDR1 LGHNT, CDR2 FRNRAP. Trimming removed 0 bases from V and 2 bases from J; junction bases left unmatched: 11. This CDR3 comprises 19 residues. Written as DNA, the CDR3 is TGTGCTAGTGGTTTGGTAGGGACAGGGGGTTTAGCCCCACAAGAGACCCAGTACTTC. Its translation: CASGLVGTGGLAPQETQYF.

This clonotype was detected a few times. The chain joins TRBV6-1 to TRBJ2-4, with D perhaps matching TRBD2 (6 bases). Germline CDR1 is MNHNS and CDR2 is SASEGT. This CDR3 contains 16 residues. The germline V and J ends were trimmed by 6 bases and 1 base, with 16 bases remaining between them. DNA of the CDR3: TGTGCCAGCAGGCTTGGAGGGTCGGGTGCCAAAAACATTCAGTACTTC. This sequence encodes CASRLGGSGAKNIQYF.

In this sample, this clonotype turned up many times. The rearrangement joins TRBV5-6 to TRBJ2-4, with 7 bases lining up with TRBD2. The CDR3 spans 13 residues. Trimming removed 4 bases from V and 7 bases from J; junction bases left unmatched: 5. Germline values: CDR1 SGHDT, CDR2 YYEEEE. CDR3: CASSENGRNIQYF. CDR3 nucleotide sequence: TGTGCCAGCAGCGAAAACGGGAGGAACATTCAGTACTTC.

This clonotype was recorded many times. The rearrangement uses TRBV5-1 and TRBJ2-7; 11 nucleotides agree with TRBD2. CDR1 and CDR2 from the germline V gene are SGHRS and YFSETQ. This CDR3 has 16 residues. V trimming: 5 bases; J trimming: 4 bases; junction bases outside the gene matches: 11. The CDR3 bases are TGCGCCAGCAGTCTACTAGCGGGGGACCCGTATTACGAGCAGTACTTC. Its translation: CASSLLAGDPYYEQYF.

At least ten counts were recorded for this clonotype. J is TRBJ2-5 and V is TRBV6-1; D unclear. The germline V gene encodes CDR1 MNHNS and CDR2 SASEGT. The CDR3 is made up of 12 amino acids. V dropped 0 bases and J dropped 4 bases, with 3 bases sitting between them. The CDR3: CASSEAGETQYF. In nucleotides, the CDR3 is TGTGCCAGCAGTGAAGCGGGAGAGACCCAGTACTTC.

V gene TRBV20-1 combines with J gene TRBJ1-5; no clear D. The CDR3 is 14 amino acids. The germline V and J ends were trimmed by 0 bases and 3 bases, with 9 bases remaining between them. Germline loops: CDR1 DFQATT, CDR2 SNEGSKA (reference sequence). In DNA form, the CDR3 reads TGCAGTGCTAGAGATATACCCCTCAATCAGCCCCAGCATTTT. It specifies CSARDIPLNQPQHF.

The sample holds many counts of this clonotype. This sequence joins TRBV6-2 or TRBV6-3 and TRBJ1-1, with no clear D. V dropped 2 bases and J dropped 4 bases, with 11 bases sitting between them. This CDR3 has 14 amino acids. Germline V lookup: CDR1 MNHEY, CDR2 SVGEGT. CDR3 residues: CASSYQLGSTEAFF. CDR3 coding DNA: TGTGCCAGCAGTTACCAGCTGGGTTCCACTGAAGCTTTCTTT.

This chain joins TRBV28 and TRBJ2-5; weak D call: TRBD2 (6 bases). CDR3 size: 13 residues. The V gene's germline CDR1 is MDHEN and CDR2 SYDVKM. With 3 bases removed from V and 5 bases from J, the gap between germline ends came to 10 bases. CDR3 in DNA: TGTGCCAGCAGTTTTGCGGGGACGGAGACCCAGTACTTC. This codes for CASSFAGTETQYF.